This T cell receptor beta chain emerged from a study of T cell responses to AZD1222 COVID-19 vaccine. Study conclusions and caveats: The repertoires were collected only after the peak T cell response.

Germline lookup yields CDR1 KGHDR and CDR2 SFDVKD. CDR3 size: 17 residues. V lost 0 bases, J lost 4 bases, and 14 bases lay in between. TCRdb's table, derived via immunoSEQ multiplex PCR, lists solely in-frame clones and lacks some. This table has 250,000 to 300,000 clones, about 94% appearing once. As to this clone: Its antigen is not known.

This clonotype was obtained from an adult who received the AZD1222 COVID-19 vaccine. The source material was peripheral blood, sampled 28 days after the second AZD1222 dose. This rearrangement joins TRBV24-1 to TRBJ2-2, with D perhaps TRBD1 (6 bases). CDR3 DNA sequence: TGTGCCACCAGTGATTTGTCTTGGCCAGGGGCCACCGGGGAGCTGTTTTTT. As protein: CATSDLSWPGATGELFF.